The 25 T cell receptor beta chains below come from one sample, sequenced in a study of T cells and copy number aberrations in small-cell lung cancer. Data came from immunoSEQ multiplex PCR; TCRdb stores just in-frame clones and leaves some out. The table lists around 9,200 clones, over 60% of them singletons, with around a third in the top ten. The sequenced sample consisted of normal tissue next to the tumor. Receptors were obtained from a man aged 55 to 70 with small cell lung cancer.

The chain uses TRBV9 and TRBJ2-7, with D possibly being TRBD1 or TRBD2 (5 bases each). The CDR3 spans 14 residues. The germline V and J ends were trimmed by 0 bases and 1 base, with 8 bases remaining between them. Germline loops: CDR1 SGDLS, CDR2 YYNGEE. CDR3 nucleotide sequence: TGTGCCAGCAGCGTAGTGGGGGAGTCCTACGAGCAGTACTTC. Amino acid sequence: CASSVVGESYEQYF.

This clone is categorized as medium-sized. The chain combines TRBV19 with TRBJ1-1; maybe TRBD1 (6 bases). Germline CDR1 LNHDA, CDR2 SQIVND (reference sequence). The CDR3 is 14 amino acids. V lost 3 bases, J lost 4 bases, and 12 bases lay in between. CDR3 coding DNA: TGTGCCAGTAGTATGGGGGGCCGGGGCACTGAAGCTTTCTTT. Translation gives CASSMGGRGTEAFF.

This CDR3 is CASSLGGLYTDTQYF. CDR3 nucleotide sequence: TGTGCCAGCAGCTTAGGGGGACTATACACAGATACGCAGTATTTT. This rearrangement joins TRBV11-1 to TRBJ2-3; 7 bases are a match to TRBD2. The V and J ends lost 1 base and 2 bases, in that order; junction bases with no gene match: 3. The CDR3 consists of 15 residues. Germline V CDR1 and CDR2: SGHAT, FQDESV (reference sequence).

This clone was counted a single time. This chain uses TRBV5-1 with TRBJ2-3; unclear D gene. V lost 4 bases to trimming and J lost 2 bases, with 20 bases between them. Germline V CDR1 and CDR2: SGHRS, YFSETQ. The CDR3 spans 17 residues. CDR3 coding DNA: TGCGCCAGCAGCACCAAACCCCCTTACCCTACCACAGATACGCAGTATTTT. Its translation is CASSTKPPYPTTDTQYF. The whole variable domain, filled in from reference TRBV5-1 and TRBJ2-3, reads KAGVTQTPRYLIKTRGQQVTLSCSPISGHRSVSWYQQTPGQGLQFLFEYFSETQRNKGNFPGRFSGRQFSNSRSEMNVSTLELGDSALYLCASSTKPPYPTTDTQYFGPGTRLTVL.

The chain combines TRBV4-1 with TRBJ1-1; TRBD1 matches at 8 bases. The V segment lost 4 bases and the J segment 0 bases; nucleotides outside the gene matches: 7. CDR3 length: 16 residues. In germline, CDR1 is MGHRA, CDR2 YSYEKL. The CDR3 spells CASSRTGTGMNTEAFF. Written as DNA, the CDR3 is TGCGCCAGCAGCCGTACCGGGACAGGAATGAACACTGAAGCTTTCTTT.

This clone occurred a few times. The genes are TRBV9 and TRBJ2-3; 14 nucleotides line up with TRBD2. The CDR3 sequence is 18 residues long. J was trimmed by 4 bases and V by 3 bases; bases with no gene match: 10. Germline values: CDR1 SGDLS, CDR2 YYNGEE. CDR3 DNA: TGTGCCAGCAGCGACGGCCCCGGGACTAGCGGGGGAGCAGATACGCAGTATTTT. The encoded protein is CASSDGPGTSGGADTQYF.

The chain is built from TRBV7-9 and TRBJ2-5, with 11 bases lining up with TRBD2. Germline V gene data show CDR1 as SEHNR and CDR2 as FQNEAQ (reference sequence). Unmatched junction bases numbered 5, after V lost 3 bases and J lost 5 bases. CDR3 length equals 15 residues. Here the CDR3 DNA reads TGTGCCAGCAGCTTGAAGACTAGCGGGGTCGAGACCCAGTACTTC. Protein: CASSLKTSGVETQYF.

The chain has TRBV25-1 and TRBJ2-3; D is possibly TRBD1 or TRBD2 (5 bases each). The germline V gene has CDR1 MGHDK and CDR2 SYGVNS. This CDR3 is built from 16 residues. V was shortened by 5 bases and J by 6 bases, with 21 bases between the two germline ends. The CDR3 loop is CASSTAGPFGADTQYF. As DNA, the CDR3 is TGTGCCAGCAGTACGGCCGGGCCTTTCGGGGCGGATACGCAGTATTTT.

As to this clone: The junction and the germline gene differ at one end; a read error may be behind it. Here the CDR3 reads CASSLGLASEPLGNF. CDR3 in DNA: TGTGCCAGCAGCTTAGGGTTGGCTAGCGAACCACTGGGGAACTTC. This chain uses TRBV7-2 with TRBJ2-7, with D possibly TRBD2 on 6 matching bases. This CDR3 is built from 15 residues. CDR1 and CDR2 from the germline V gene are SGHTA and FQGNSA.

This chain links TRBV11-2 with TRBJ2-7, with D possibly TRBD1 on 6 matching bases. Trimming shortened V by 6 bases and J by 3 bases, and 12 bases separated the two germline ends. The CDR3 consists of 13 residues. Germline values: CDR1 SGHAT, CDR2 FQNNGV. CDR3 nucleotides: TGTGCCAGCAGTTTCCTCAGGGGCTACGAGCAGTACTTC. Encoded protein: CASSFLRGYEQYF. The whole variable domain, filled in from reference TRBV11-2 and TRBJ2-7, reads EAGVAQSPRYKIIEKRQSVAFWCNPISGHATLYWYQQILGQGPKLLIQFQNNGVVDDSQLPKDRFSAERLKGVDSTLKIQPAKLEDSAVYLCASSFLRGYEQYFGPGTRLTVT.

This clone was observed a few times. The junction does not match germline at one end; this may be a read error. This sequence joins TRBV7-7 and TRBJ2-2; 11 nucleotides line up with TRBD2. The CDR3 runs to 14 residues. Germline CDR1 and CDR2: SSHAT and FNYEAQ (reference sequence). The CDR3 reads CASSWGLADGELFF. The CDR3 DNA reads TGTGCTAGCAGCTGGGGACTAGCGGACGGGGAGCTGTTTTTT.

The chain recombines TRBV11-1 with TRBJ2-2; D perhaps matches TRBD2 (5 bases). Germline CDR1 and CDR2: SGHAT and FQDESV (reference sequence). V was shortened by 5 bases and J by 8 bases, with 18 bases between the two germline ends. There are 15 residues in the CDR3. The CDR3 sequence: CASSPGRGSLGELFF. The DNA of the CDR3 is TGTGCCAGCAGCCCAGGACGGGGTTCTTTGGGGGAGCTGTTTTTT.

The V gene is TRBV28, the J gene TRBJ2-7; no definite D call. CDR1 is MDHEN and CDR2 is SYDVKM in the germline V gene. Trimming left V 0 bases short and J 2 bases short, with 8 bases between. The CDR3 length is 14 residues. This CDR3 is CASSLWVNAYEQYF. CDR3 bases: TGTGCCAGCAGTTTATGGGTCAACGCCTACGAGCAGTACTTC.

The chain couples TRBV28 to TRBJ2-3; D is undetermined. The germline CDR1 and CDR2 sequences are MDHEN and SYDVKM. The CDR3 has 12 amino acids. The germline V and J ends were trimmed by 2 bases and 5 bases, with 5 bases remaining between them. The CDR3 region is CASSLLRDTQYF. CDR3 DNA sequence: TGTGCCAGCAGTTTACTTAGAGATACGCAGTATTTT.

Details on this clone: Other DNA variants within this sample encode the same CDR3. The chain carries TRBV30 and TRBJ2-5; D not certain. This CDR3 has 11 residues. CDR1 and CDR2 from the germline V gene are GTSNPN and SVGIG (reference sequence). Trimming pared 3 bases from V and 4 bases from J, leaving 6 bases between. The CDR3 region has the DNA TGTGCCTGGAGAGTGATAGAGACCCAGTACTTC. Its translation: CAWRVIETQYF.

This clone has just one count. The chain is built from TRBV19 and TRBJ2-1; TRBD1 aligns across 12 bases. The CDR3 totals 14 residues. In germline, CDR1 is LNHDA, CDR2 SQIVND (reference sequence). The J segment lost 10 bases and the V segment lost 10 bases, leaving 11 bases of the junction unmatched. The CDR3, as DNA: TGTGCCACCACTCCGGGACAGGGGGCGGGGGAGCAGTTCTTC. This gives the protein CATTPGQGAGEQFF.

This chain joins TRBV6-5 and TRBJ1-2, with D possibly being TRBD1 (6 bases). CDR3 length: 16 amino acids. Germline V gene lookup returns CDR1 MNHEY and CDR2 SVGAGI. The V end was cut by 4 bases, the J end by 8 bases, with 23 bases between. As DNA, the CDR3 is TGTGCCAGCAGTTTCCTCCGGGGGGCGTTTAGGGAAGGCTACACCTTC. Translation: CASSFLRGAFREGYTF.

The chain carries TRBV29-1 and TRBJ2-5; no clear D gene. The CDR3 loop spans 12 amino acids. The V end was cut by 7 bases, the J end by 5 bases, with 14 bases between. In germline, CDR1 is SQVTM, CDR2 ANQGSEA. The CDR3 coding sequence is TGCAGCGCCGTGCTATCGCGGGAGACCCAGTACTTC. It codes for CSAVLSRETQYF.

CDR3: CASSGLAGSTDTQYF. The CDR3 DNA reads as TGTGCCAGCAGTGGTCTAGCGGGGAGCACAGATACGCAGTATTTT. The chain is built from TRBV25-1 and TRBJ2-3, with 9 bases identical to TRBD2. The CDR3 is made up of 15 amino acids. The germline CDR1 and CDR2 sequences are MGHDK and SYGVNS. The junction had 2 bases not matched to a gene; V was cut back by 4 bases and J by 0 bases. Using reference TRBV25-1 and TRBJ2-3 for the parts outside the CDR3, the full variable domain is EADIYQTPRYLVIGTGKKITLECSQTMGHDKMYWYQQDPGMELHLIHYSYGVNSTEKGDLSSESTVSRIRTEHFPLTLESARPSHTSQYLCASSGLAGSTDTQYFGPGTRLTVL.

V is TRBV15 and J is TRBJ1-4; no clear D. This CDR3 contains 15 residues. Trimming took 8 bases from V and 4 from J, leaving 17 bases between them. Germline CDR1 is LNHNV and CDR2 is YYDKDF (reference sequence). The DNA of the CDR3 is TGTGCCACCCGTGGGTCGCGATATGATAATGAAAAACTGTTTTTT. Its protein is CATRGSRYDNEKLFF.

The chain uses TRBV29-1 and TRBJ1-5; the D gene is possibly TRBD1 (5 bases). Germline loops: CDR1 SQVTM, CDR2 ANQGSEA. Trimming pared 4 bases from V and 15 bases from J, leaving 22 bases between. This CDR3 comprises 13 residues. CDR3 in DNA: TGCAGCGTTGCTGAGGGTCGGGAGGGGTGTTGGCATTTT. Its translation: CSVAEGREGCWHF.

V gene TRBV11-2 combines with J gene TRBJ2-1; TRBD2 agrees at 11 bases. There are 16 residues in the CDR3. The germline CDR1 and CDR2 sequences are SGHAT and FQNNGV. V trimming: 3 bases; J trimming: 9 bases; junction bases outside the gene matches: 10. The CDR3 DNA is TGTGCCAGCAGCTTCCTACTAGCGGGAGTTTCCGGTGAGCAGTTCTTC. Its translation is CASSFLLAGVSGEQFF.

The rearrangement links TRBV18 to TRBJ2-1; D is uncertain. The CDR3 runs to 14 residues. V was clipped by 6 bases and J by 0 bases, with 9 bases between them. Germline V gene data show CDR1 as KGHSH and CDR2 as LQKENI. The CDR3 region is CASSTSSSYNEQFF. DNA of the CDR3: TGTGCCAGCTCCACAAGCAGCTCCTACAATGAGCAGTTCTTC.

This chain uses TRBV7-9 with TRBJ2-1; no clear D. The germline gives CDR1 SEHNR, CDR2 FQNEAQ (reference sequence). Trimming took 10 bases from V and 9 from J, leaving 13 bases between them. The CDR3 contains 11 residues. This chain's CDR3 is CAISDGFEQFF. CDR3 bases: TGTGCCATCTCGGACGGATTTGAGCAGTTCTTC. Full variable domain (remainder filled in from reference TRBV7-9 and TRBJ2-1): DTGVSQNPRHKITKRGQNVTFRCDPISEHNRLYWYRQTLGQGPEFLTYFQNEAQLEKSRLLSDRFSAERPKGSFSTLEIQRTEQGDSAMYLCAISDGFEQFFGPGTRLTVL.

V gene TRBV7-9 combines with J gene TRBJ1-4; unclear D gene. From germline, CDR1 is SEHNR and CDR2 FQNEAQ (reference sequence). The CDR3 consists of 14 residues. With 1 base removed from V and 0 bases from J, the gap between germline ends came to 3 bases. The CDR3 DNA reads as TGTGCCAGCAGCTTAGGGGCAACTAATGAAAAACTGTTTTTT. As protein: CASSLGATNEKLFF. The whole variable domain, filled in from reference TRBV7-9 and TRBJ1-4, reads DTGVSQNPRHKITKRGQNVTFRCDPISEHNRLYWYRQTLGQGPEFLTYFQNEAQLEKSRLLSDRFSAERPKGSFSTLEIQRTEQGDSAMYLCASSLGATNEKLFFGSGTQLSVL.